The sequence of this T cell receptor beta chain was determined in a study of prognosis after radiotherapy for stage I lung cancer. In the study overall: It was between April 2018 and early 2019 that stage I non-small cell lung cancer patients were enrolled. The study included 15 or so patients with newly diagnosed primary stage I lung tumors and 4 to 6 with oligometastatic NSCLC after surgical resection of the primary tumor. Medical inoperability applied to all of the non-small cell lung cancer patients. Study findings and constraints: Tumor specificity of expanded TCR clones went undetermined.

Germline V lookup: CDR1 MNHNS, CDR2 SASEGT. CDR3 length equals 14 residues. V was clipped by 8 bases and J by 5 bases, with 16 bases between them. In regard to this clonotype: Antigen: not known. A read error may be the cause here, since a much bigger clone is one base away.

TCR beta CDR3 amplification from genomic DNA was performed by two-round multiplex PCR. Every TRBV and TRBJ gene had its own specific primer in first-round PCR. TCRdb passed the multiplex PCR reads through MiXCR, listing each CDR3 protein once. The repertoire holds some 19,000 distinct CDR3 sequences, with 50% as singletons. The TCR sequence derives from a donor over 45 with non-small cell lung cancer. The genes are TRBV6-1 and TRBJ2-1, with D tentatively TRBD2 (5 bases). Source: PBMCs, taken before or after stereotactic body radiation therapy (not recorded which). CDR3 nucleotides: TGTGCCAGCGGGCAAACGCGGGTGAACAATGAGCAGTTCTTC. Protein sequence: CASGQTRVNNEQFF.